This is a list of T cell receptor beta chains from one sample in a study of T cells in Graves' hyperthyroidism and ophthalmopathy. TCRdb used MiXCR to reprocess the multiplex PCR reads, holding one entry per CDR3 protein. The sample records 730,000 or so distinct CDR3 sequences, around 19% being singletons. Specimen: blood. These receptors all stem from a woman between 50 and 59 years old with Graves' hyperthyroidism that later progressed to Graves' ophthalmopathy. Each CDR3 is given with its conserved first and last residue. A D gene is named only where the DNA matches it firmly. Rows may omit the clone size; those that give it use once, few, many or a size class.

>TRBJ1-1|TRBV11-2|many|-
TGTGCCAGCAGCACGAAAGGGGCGTGGGGCAAAAAGAACACTGAAGCTTTCTTT
CASSTKGAWGKKNTEAFF
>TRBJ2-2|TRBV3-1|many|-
TGTGCCAGCAGCCCCCAGGGGAGCGGGGAGCTGTTTTTT
CASSPQGSGELFF
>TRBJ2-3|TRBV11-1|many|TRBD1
TGTGCCAGCAGCTTATTCCGGGACAGGGTAACAGATACGCAGTATTTT
CASSLFRDRVTDTQYF
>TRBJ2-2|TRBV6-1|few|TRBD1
TGTGCCAGCAGGAAGACAGGGATCCGATCGAACACCGGGGAGCTGTTTTTT
CASRKTGIRSNTGELFF
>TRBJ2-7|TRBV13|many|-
TGTGCCAGCAGCCCTTCGGGCGACAGGATATACGAGCAGTACTTC
CASSPSGDRIYEQYF
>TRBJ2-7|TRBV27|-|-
TGTGCCAGCAGTTTATTAACAAGGGACGAGCAGTACTTC
CASSLLTRDEQYF
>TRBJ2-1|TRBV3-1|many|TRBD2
TGTGCCAGCAGCCAGACTAGCAGTAGTAGTGAGCAGTTCTTC
CASSQTSSSSEQFF
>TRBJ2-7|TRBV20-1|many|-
TGCAGTGCTAAAGGTGGGGCTAACACCTACGAGCAGTACTTC
CSAKGGANTYEQYF
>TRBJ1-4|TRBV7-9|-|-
TGTGCCAGCAGCTTAGTTACGACAGGATTTAATGAAAAACTGTTTTTT
CASSLVTTGFNEKLFF
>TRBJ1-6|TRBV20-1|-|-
TGCAGTGCTAGAGCGCCTGAGGCAGGGACGCTAAATTCACCCCTCCACTTT
CSARAPEAGTLNSPLHF
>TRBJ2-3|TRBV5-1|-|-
TGCGCCAGCAGCATCGGCCCGGGGGCCTTCACAGATACGCAGTATTTT
CASSIGPGAFTDTQYF
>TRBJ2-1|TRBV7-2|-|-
TGTGCCAGCAGCTCGAGGGTGTCCTCCTACAATGAGCAGTTCTTC
CASSSRVSSYNEQFF
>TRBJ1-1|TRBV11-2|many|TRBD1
TGTGCCAGCAGCTTGGGGACAGGGATGGTGACTGAAGCTTTCTTT
CASSLGTGMVTEAFF
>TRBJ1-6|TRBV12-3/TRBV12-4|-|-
TGTGCCAGCAGTTTGGCGGCGGTAAATTCACCCCTCCACTTT
CASSLAAVNSPLHF
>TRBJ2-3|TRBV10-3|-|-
TGTGCCATCAGGAGCCAGGGAACAGGGCGAACAGATACGCAGTATTTT
CAIRSQGTGRTDTQYF
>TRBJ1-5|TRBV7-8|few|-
TGTGCCAGCAGCGCCACAGGGCTCAATCAGCCCCAGCATTTT
CASSATGLNQPQHF
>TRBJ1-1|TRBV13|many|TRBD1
TGTGCCAGCTTCGGGACAGGGATGAACACTGAAGCTTTCTTT
CASFGTGMNTEAFF
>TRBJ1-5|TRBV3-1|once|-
TGTGCCAGCAGCCAAGGGTCGGGGGGCGCCATTCAGCCCCAGCATTTT
CASSQGSGGAIQPQHF
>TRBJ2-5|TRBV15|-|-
TGTGCCACCAGCAGAGCTTTGGGGGAGACCCAGTACTTC
CATSRALGETQYF
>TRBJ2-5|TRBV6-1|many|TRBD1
TGTGCCAGCCGAAAGGACAGGGGCGGCGTGGAGACCCAGTACTTC
CASRKDRGGVETQYF
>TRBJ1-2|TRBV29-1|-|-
TGCAGCGTTCCCCTTGGGGACAACTCTAACTATGGCTACACCTTC
CSVPLGDNSNYGYTF
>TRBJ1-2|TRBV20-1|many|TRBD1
TGCAGTGCTGAGGACAGGGAAAGGGGGTATGGCTACACCTTC
CSAEDRERGYGYTF
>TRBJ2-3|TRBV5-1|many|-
TGCGCCAGCAGCTTGGGAGGGAACAACCCAGATACGCAGTATTTT
CASSLGGNNPDTQYF
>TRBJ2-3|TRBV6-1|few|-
TGTGCCAGCAGTGAATCCCGTGATACGCAGTATTTT
CASSESRDTQYF
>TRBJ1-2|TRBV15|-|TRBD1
TGTGCCACCAGCAGAGATCAGGGGGGAGGCTACACCTTC
CATSRDQGGGYTF
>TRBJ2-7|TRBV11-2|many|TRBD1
TGTGCCAGCAGCTCGGGACAGGGATCCTACGAGCAGTACTTC
CASSSGQGSYEQYF
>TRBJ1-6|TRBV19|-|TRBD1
TGTGCCAGTAGTACGGACAGGGGAAGGGCGTCACCCCTCCACTTT
CASSTDRGRASPLHF
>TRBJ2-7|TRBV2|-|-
TGTGCCAGCAGGACTCGAGGCGGGGTCTACGAGCAGTACTTC
CASRTRGGVYEQYF
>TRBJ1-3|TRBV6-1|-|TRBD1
TGTGCCAGCAGTGCCCTGACAGGGGCTGGAAACACCATATATTTT
CASSALTGAGNTIYF
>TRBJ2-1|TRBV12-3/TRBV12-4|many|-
TGTGCCAGCATCCTGGAATTGGGGGGCCCTCGGCCCAATGAGCAGTTCTTC
CASILELGGPRPNEQFF
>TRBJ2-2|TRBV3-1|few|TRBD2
TGTGCCAGCAGCCAAGATCTCGGAGTTGATAGCGGGGTCCTGAACACCGGGGAGCTGTTTTTT
CASSQDLGVDSGVLNTGELFF
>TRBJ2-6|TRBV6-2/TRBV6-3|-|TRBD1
TGTGCCAGCAGTTACCGAGACAGGGGGTCTGGGGCCAACGTCCTGACTTTC
CASSYRDRGSGANVLTF
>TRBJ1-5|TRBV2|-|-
TGTGCCAGGGGAACACAGCCCAATCAGCCCCAGCATTTT
CARGTQPNQPQHF
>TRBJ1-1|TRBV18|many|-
TGTGCCAGCTCACCAGGGCCTGAAGCTTTCTTT
CASSPGPEAFF
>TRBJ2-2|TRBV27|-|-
TGTGCCAGCAGTTTTGGGGGGGCTGCCGGGGAGCTGTTTTTT
CASSFGGAAGELFF
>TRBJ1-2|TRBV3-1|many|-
TGTGCCAGCAGCCAAAGGACAGCGGGGGGCTACACCTTC
CASSQRTAGGYTF
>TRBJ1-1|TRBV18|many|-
TGTGCCAGCTCACCACTGCGGGACGCGGCATTGAACACTGAAGCTTTCTTT
CASSPLRDAALNTEAFF
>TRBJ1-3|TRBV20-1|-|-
TGCAGTGCTAGAGATGGACAGTTCTCTGGAAACACCACATATTTT
CSARDGQFSGNTTYF
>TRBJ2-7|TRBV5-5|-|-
TGTGCCAGCAGCTTGGGGGGGCACAACCCCTACGAGCAGTACTTC
CASSLGGHNPYEQYF
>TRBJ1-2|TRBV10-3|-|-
TGTGCCATCAGGGGGGCTAACTATGGCTACACCTTC
CAIRGANYGYTF
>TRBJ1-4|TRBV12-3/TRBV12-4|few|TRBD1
TGTGCCAGCAGTTTAGGAAAGGGACAGATAAATGAAAAACTGTTTTTT
CASSLGKGQINEKLFF
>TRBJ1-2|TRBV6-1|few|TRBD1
TGTGCCAGCAACCAGGGGGCGGGTGGCTACACCTTC
CASNQGAGGYTF
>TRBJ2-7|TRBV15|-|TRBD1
TGTGCCACCAGCACTACACCGGGACAGGTCTCCTACGAGCAGTACTTC
CATSTTPGQVSYEQYF
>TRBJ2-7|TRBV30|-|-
TGTGCCTGGAGATGGCAGGGGCCCCTCTACGAGCAGTACTTC
CAWRWQGPLYEQYF
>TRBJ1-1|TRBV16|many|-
TGTGCCAGCAGCCCTGACTTGGGGATCACTGAAGCTTTCTTT
CASSPDLGITEAFF
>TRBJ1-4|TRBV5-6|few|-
TGTGCCAGCAGCCCCAGGGAATTGAATAATGAAAAACTGTTTTTT
CASSPRELNNEKLFF
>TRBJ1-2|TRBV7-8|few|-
TGTGCCAGCAGCTTACGCGTAGACGACTATGGCTACACCTTC
CASSLRVDDYGYTF
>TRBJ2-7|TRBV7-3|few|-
TGTGCCAGCAGCTTACGGACGGCGGGGTCCTCCTACGAGCAGTACTTC
CASSLRTAGSSYEQYF
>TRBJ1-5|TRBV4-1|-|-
TGCGCCAGCAGCCAAGGGGAGGGGGGCTCGGGCAATCAGCCCCAGCATTTT
CASSQGEGGSGNQPQHF
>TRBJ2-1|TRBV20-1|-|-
TGCAGTGCTAGGTGGAAGGGGGGATACAATGAGCAGTTCTTC
CSARWKGGYNEQFF
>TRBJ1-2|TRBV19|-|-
TGTGCCAGGCCTCCCATCGACCCCCCAAGCCCTCACTATGGCTACACCTTC
CARPPIDPPSPHYGYTF
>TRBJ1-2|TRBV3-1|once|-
TGTGCCAGCAGCCAAGAGGGGCGAGGGGGTGGCTACACCTTC
CASSQEGRGGGYTF
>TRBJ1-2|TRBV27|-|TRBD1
TGTGCCAGCAGCCCACTAACAGGGGTCTATGGCTACACCTTC
CASSPLTGVYGYTF
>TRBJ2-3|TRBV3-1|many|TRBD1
TGTGCCAGCAGCCACCGGACAGGGGTGGGCACAGATACGCAGTATTTT
CASSHRTGVGTDTQYF
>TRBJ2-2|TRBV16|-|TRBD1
TGTGCCAGCAGCCGACCGTCGGCAGGGGGCACCGGGGAGCTGTTTTTT
CASSRPSAGGTGELFF
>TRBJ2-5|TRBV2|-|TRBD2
TGTGCCAGCAGTAGACTGAGGGGAGGGGAGACCCAGTACTTC
CASSRLRGGETQYF
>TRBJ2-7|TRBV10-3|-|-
TGTGCCATCAGTGAGGGGTGGAGGACCTACGAGCAGTACTTC
CAISEGWRTYEQYF
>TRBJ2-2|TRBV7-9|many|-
TGTGCCAGCAGCTTCGGGGATATTGGCACCGGGGAGCTGTTTTTT
CASSFGDIGTGELFF
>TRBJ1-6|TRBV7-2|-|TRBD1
TGTGCCAGCAGCCGCGACAGGGGCTATTCACCCCTCCACTTT
CASSRDRGYSPLHF